The sequence of this T cell receptor beta chain was determined in a study of the immune and genomic landscape of osteosarcoma (dated by TCRdb to 2020 to 2021). Regarding the complete study: The overall cohort included 50 or so pediatric and adult patients with high-grade osteosarcoma, and the median age at diagnosis was 25 to 35 years (range about 5-90). Poor-risk disease was overrepresented in the cohort, as 73% of patients had an unfavorable pathologic response to standard therapy and 67% had died. In the overall cohort, more than 45% of patients were male, and roughly 75% had localized disease at diagnosis. The study profiled osteosarcoma specimens with whole genome, RNA and T-cell receptor sequencing plus immunohistochemistry and reverse phase protein arrays to define immunogenic potential. To characterize the osteosarcoma immunogenomic landscape, TCR sequencing results were integrated with transcriptome, protein array and immunostaining data. The study aimed to explain the limited clinical activity of immune checkpoint inhibitors in osteosarcoma. A couple of samples from the same tumor site were contributed by each of three patients. Findings and caveats that apply to the study as a whole: Clonality benchmarks came from external normal skin and healthy peripheral blood data rather than matched normal tissue. Because osteosarcoma is rare and all possible samples were collected, sample size was not determined by any statistical method. Although TCR productive clonality was higher in the immune-hot C3 cluster than in the cold C1 cluster, TCR productive clonality was still low overall. Overall, productive TCR clonality was low, with an average of 0.09 and a maximum of 0.3, which suggests limited T-cell clonal expansion. About five cases had a single hyperexpanded clone dominating the repertoire, and all had fewer than 100 T-cell clonotypes. Matched blood was collected from only two patients, alongside the frozen tumor specimens.

The junction carries 6 bases between V and J, which are trimmed by 0 bases and 3 bases respectively. CDR3 length: 13 amino acids, cysteine to phenylalanine. Only the CDR3 DNA stays, 39 bases, in frame from base 1. The germline V gene provides CDR1 MGHRA and CDR2 YSYEKL. A few counts support this clone. Its antigen remains unidentified. No much larger clonotype is one base removed from it; base qualities were not supplied. TCR beta chain CDR3 regions were immunosequenced with the ImmunoSEQ Assay (Adaptive Biotechnologies). In the paper's pipeline: TCRB rearrangements, read counts, read proportions and gene usage were exported through the ImmunoSEQ Analyzer platform. T-cell clonality was computed as 1 minus Pielou's evenness on productive rearrangements. In the clonal space homeostasis analysis, clonotypes were sorted into rare, small, medium, large or hyperexpanded (0.01 to 1 of the repertoire) bins. TCR productive clonality was compared across immune clusters C1, C2 and C3 using the Wilcoxon rank sum test. In its TCRdb copy, this immuneACCESS table keeps in-frame sequences only and misses some clones. Where compared with another copy, unresolved V genes explain less than half of these, and the others have no known cause. V, J and clone size derive from that table, while D and trimming were established from the DNA sequence. This sample lists about 4,600 clones; roughly 77% were detected once. The top ten clonotypes cover about a sixth of the sample.

Specimens were post-treatment primary, local recurrence and metastasis tumors from poor-prognosis patients. This sequence was found in a human donor with osteosarcoma. Sequenced: osteosarcoma tumor tissue from the femur. The sequence is built from TRBV4-1 and TRBJ2-7, with no confidently assigned D gene. The CDR3: CASSQDWSYEQYF. The nucleotide sequence reads TGCGCCAGCAGCCAAGATTGGAGCTACGAGCAGTACTTC.